Given below is one T cell receptor beta chain in context. This sample was taken from a study of blood T cell repertoires in COVID-19. Enrolled through a virtual design, the participants were between 18 and 89 years of age and came from some 26 US areas. TCRdb keeps only in-frame clones here, not all; method: immunoSEQ multiplex PCR. The sample consists of nearly 250,000 clones, 85% of them appearing once. CDR1 is GTSNPN and CDR2 is SVGIG in the germline V gene (reference sequence). V lost 7 bases and J 4 bases, leaving 16 bases between the germline ends. This CDR3 has 14 residues. V gene TRBV30 combines with J gene TRBJ1-4, with a tentative D call TRBD1 (5 bases). The sequence was collected from a woman between 45 and 60 years old with acute COVID-19. The sample consisted of PBMCs or T cells enriched from blood (not recorded which). The CDR3 is CASNYRRGNEKLFF. The DNA of the CDR3 is TGTGCCTCCAATTACAGGCGGGGTAATGAAAAACTGTTTTTT.